This T cell receptor (beta chain) derives from a study of cytomegalovirus exposure and HLA in healthy donors. Broader study findings: Previous analysis showed most TCR beta V segments were productive about 87% or about 30% of the time.

The CDR3 has 18 residues. With 5 bases clipped from V and 4 bases from J, the junction kept 19 bases outside the gene matches. Germline CDR1 is MNHEY and CDR2 is SMNVEV (reference sequence). Primers for the PCR totalled 60 Vbeta and 13 Jbeta. Profiled with immunoSEQ multiplex PCR; TCRdb holds only in-frame clones, not every one. The sample shows 240,000 or so clones, 80% to 85% of them seen only once. This clone was recorded only once. The antigen remains unidentified. Sequences were obtained from PBMCs. The V gene is TRBV27, the J gene TRBJ2-7; 8 nucleotides match TRBD2. This clonotype originated in an older woman in good health and CMV-seropositive. The CDR3 nucleotides read TGTGCCAGCAGTGGCCCCACTCCAGAGAGGACTAGCTCATACGAGCAGTACTTC. This encodes CASSGPTPERTSSYEQYF.